A single sample is the source of the 27 T cell receptor beta chains below, sequenced in a study of cytomegalovirus exposure and HLA in healthy donors. PCR amplification relied on 60 Vbeta primers (plus 13 Jbeta primers). The data were produced by immunoSEQ multiplex PCR, yet TCRdb's version contains in-frame clones alone and is incomplete. The sample shows approximately 100,000 clones, more than 75% of them seen only once. The source material was PBMCs. Source of these receptors: a woman aged 40-49 years in good health and CMV-seronegative.

This clone was seen more than once but under ten times. The chain employs TRBV28 and TRBJ2-7, with D tentatively TRBD1 (6 bases). Germline V gene lookup returns CDR1 MDHEN and CDR2 SYDVKM. CDR3 length: 15 amino acids. V was trimmed by 1 base and J by 2 bases, leaving 12 bases between them. CDR3 DNA sequence: TGTGCCAGCAGTTTATCGGCAGGGGCGGCCTACGAGCAGTACTTC. Protein: CASSLSAGAAYEQYF.

The rearrangement links TRBV4-1 to TRBJ1-5; 8 nucleotides match TRBD1. Germline loops: CDR1 MGHRA, CDR2 YSYEKL. V trimming: 0 bases; J trimming: 3 bases; junction bases outside the gene matches: 4. The CDR3 has 16 amino acids. CDR3 protein: CASSQDWDRPNQPQHF. CDR3 nucleotides: TGCGCCAGCAGCCAAGATTGGGACAGGCCCAATCAGCCCCAGCATTTT.

The sample holds a few counts of this clone. This chain uses TRBV28 with TRBJ2-5, with 10 bases that match TRBD2. Gene TRBJ2-7 matches the end of the DNA better, so the J call may be wrong. CDR1 MDHEN and CDR2 SYDVKM come from the germline V gene. This CDR3 region has 15 residues. The CDR3 DNA follows: TGTGCCAGCAGGCGAGCACTAGCGGGGTCCTACGAGCAGTACTTC. Translation gives CASRRALAGSYEQYF.

This chain joins TRBV7-9 and TRBJ2-1; 7 bases line up with TRBD1. J gave up 6 bases and V 4 bases, and 15 bases lay outside the gene matches. Germline CDR1 reads SEHNR; CDR2 reads FQNEAQ (reference sequence). The CDR3 spans 17 residues. The CDR3 sequence is CASSSSSGTVRFNEQFF. As DNA, the CDR3 is TGTGCCAGCAGCTCCTCTTCCGGGACAGTCCGTTTCAATGAGCAGTTCTTC.

This clone was observed a handful of times. The chain employs TRBV25-1 and TRBJ2-1; D is perhaps TRBD2 (5 bases). The germline V gene has CDR1 MGHDK and CDR2 SYGVNS. The CDR3 covers 15 residues. Between the trimmed V and J ends, which lost 0 bases and 9 bases, there was a span of 15 bases. In DNA form, the CDR3 reads TGTGCCAGCAGTGAATACGGAGCCTCCCGGGGTGAGCAGTTCTTC. Amino acid sequence: CASSEYGASRGEQFF.

The V call is TRBV2, the J call TRBJ2-4; D call uncertain. The germline CDR1 and CDR2 sequences are SNHLY and FYNNEI. This CDR3 is built from 16 residues. V lost 7 bases to trimming and J lost 2 bases, with 18 bases between them. Here the CDR3 DNA reads TGTGCCAGCACGCTCGAAATGATCCTAACCAAAAACATTCAGTACTTC. The encoded protein is CASTLEMILTKNIQYF. The full variable domain, rest sourced from reference TRBV2 and TRBJ2-4, is EPEVTQTPSHQVTQMGQEVILRCVPISNHLYFYWYRQILGQKVEFLVSFYNNEISEKSEIFDDQFSVERPDGSNFTLKIRSTKLEDSAMYFCASTLEMILTKNIQYFGAGTRLSVL.

The chain couples TRBV11-2 to TRBJ2-1; D might be TRBD1 (5 bases). The length of the CDR3 is 14 residues. Trimming took 7 bases from V and 5 from J, leaving 15 bases between them. Germline V CDR1 and CDR2: SGHAT, FQNNGV. The CDR3 here is CASILGATNNEQFF. The CDR3 DNA is TGTGCCAGCATCCTTGGGGCAACAAACAATGAGCAGTTCTTC.

This chain's CDR3 is CASSQEVFRDRDYEQYF. DNA of the CDR3: TGCGCCAGCAGCCAAGAAGTATTCCGGGACAGGGACTACGAGCAGTACTTC. This rearrangement joins TRBV4-3 to TRBJ2-7; 9 nucleotides match TRBD1. Unmatched junction bases numbered 9, after V lost 0 bases and J lost 3 bases. Germline V gene sequence: CDR1 LGHNA, CDR2 YSLEER. CDR3 length: 17 amino acids.

This clone was seen only once. The V and J genes are TRBV19 and TRBJ2-2, with 11 bases aligning to TRBD1. Losses at the gene ends were 5 bases for V and 1 base for J; bases not matched to a gene: 6. This CDR3 region has 17 residues. Germline lookup yields CDR1 LNHDA and CDR2 SQIVND (reference sequence). CDR3 amino acids: CASSPLGQGENTGELFF. As DNA, the CDR3 is TGTGCCAGTAGTCCTTTGGGACAGGGGGAGAACACCGGGGAGCTGTTTTTT.

V usage is TRBV29-1 and J usage is TRBJ2-3; D gene uncertain. The ends were cut back, 6 bases at V and 1 base at J, with 8 bases in the middle. The V gene's germline CDR1 is SQVTM and CDR2 ANQGSEA. This CDR3 contains 12 residues. The CDR3 is CSVRLRTDTQYF. The CDR3, as DNA: TGCAGCGTCAGGCTTCGCACAGATACGCAGTATTTT.

In regard to this clone: The sample has other DNA sequences that encode this CDR3 too. This chain uses TRBV27 with TRBJ1-5, with D unresolved. Germline V gene lookup returns CDR1 MNHEY and CDR2 SMNVEV (reference sequence). The CDR3 has 14 amino acids. Trimming cost V 3 bases and J 0 bases, with 6 bases left between them. For the CDR3, the DNA is TGTGCCAGCAGTTTTAGTGGTAGCAATCAGCCCCAGCATTTT. Its protein is CASSFSGSNQPQHF.

The genes are TRBV7-8 and TRBJ2-3; D is possibly TRBD2 (6 bases). Trimming took 5 bases from V and 0 from J, leaving 18 bases between them. This CDR3 is 17 amino acids long. CDR1 and CDR2 (germline): SGHVS, FQNEAQ. The CDR3 sequence: CASSLTPFRGSTDTQYF. CDR3 sequence (DNA): TGTGCCAGCAGCCTGACCCCCTTTCGGGGGAGCACAGATACGCAGTATTTT.

V is TRBV29-1 and J is TRBJ1-3; D gene unclear. V was pared by 2 bases and J by 0 bases, with 5 bases between. The CDR3 is 13 residues long. Germline V gene data show CDR1 as SQVTM and CDR2 as ANQGSEA. The DNA for the CDR3 is TGCAGCGTTGAACAAAACTCTGGAAACACCATATATTTT. Protein: CSVEQNSGNTIYF.

The J gene is TRBJ1-2, the V gene TRBV5-5, with D unclear. The germline V gene has CDR1 SGHKS and CDR2 YYEKEE (reference sequence). Deletions cut 2 bases from V and 4 bases from J, with 12 bases between. This CDR3 contains 14 residues. The DNA of the CDR3 is TGTGCCAGCAGCTTCCAGGTTCCAGGCTATGGCTACACCTTC. Translated, it gives CASSFQVPGYGYTF. The complete variable domain, with remaining parts taken from reference TRBV5-5 and TRBJ1-2, reads DAGVTQSPTHLIKTRGQQVTLRCSPISGHKSVSWYQQVLGQGPQFIFQYYEKEERGRGNFPDRFSARQFPNYSSELNVNALLLGDSALYLCASSFQVPGYGYTFGSGTRLTVV.

J is TRBJ2-1 and V is TRBV14, with TRBD2 matching over 13 bases. There are 16 residues in the CDR3. After removal of 1 base from V and 13 bases from J, the junction contained 10 bases not matched to a gene. Per the germline V gene, CDR1 is SGHDN and CDR2 is FVKESK. In nucleotides, the CDR3 is TGTGCCAGCAGCCAAGTAACTAGCGGGGGGGGAATGAAACAGTTCTTC. It encodes CASSQVTSGGGMKQFF.

This chain links TRBV7-8 with TRBJ2-5; 10 nucleotides line up with TRBD1. Trimming cost V 5 bases and J 4 bases; bases outside gene matches: 4. There are 14 residues in the CDR3. Germline CDR1 and CDR2: SGHVS and FQNEAQ. The CDR3 coding sequence is TGTGCCAGCAGCCTATGGACAGGGGGAGAGACCCAGTACTTC. Residues: CASSLWTGGETQYF.

The J gene is TRBJ1-2, the V gene TRBV27; possible D gene TRBD1, 5 bases. The CDR3 totals 14 residues. V lost 0 bases and J lost 6, with 11 bases in between. Germline V gene lookup returns CDR1 MNHEY and CDR2 SMNVEV (reference sequence). Written as DNA, the CDR3 is TGTGCCAGCAGTTTATCGGGCGGGGGGAATGGCTACACCTTC. Amino acid sequence: CASSLSGGGNGYTF.

The chain combines TRBV15 with TRBJ1-1, with a weak D call TRBD1 (5 bases). Germline V lookup: CDR1 LNHNV, CDR2 YYDKDF (reference sequence). The CDR3 consists of 13 residues. V was trimmed by 8 bases and J by 2 bases, leaving 12 bases between them. The CDR3 region has the DNA TGTGCCACCGAGTCAGGGATCAACACTGAAGCTTTCTTT. Translating gives CATESGINTEAFF.

The chain uses TRBV6-4 and TRBJ1-2, with 7 bases identical to TRBD1. Germline-derived CDR1 and CDR2 are MRHNA and SNTAGT. J lost 7 bases, V lost 0 bases, and 17 bases had no gene match. The CDR3 consists of 18 residues. CDR3 in DNA: TGTGCCAGCAGTGACTCTAGGGGGCAGCCGGGGTTATTGGGTGGCTACACCTTC. Translated: CASSDSRGQPGLLGGYTF.

This sequence joins TRBV29-1 and TRBJ1-2; D is possibly TRBD1 (6 bases). Trimming pared 5 bases from V and 2 bases from J, leaving 12 bases between. CDR1 SQVTM and CDR2 ANQGSEA come from the germline V gene. The CDR3 contains 13 residues. CDR3 region: CSVFETGNYGYTF. The CDR3 region has the DNA TGCAGCGTTTTTGAGACAGGAAACTATGGCTACACCTTC.

This clone came up once. V gene TRBV6-5 combines with J gene TRBJ1-1; 9 bases are a match to TRBD1. The CDR3 extends over 13 amino acids. With 2 bases clipped from V and 6 bases from J, the junction kept 1 base outside the gene matches. Germline lookup yields CDR1 MNHEY and CDR2 SVGAGI. CDR3 DNA sequence: TGTGCCAGCAGTTACGACAGGGGGGCTGAAGCTTTCTTT. Protein product: CASSYDRGAEAFF.

The chain combines TRBV7-9 with TRBJ1-2, with unresolved D. The CDR3 extends over 11 amino acids. Trimming took 3 bases from V and 4 from J, leaving 3 bases between them. Germline V gene lookup returns CDR1 SEHNR and CDR2 FQNEAQ (reference sequence). CDR3 amino acids: CASSFLYGYTF. The CDR3 coding sequence is TGTGCCAGCAGCTTCCTCTATGGCTACACCTTC.

This clone was counted a few times. This chain connects TRBV28 to TRBJ1-5; D is unresolved. V lost 3 bases to trimming and J lost 0 bases, with 12 bases between them. Germline V gives CDR1 MDHEN, CDR2 SYDVKM. The CDR3 length is 16 residues. The CDR3 DNA sequence: TGTGCCAGCAGTTTTCGGGGAATTCATAGCAATCAGCCCCAGCATTTT. Its translation: CASSFRGIHSNQPQHF.

The V call is TRBV29-1, the J call TRBJ2-3, with a tentative D call TRBD2 (5 bases). With 7 bases removed from V and 7 bases from J, the gap between germline ends came to 18 bases. Germline V gene sequence: CDR1 SQVTM, CDR2 ANQGSEA. The CDR3 is 13 residues long. CDR3 bases: TGCAGCGCCTCTAGCACCAACCCCAATACGCAGTATTTT. Translated: CSASSTNPNTQYF.

This clone has only one observation. This chain connects TRBV7-3 to TRBJ2-1; 8 positions agree with TRBD1. With 1 base clipped from V and 0 bases from J, the junction kept 14 bases outside the gene matches. This CDR3 is 20 amino acids long. Germline assignment: CDR1 SGHTA and CDR2 FQGTGA. The DNA for the CDR3 is TGTGCCAGCAGCTTAAAGTCAGGGGGCGAATCGTTTAGCTCCTACAATGAGCAGTTCTTC. Translated, it gives CASSLKSGGESFSSYNEQFF.

V is TRBV7-2 and J is TRBJ2-7; D remains unclear. V was clipped by 5 bases and J by 4 bases, with 12 bases between them. The CDR3 loop spans 13 amino acids. Germline V CDR1 and CDR2: SGHTA, FQGNSA. CDR3 in DNA: TGTGCCAGCAGCCCTCTACTGTATTACGAGCAGTACTTC. This sequence encodes CASSPLLYYEQYF.

This rearrangement joins TRBV28 to TRBJ2-5, with D possibly matching TRBD2 (5 bases). V dropped 3 bases and J dropped 2 bases, with 7 bases sitting between them. This CDR3 region has 13 residues. Germline-derived CDR1 and CDR2 are MDHEN and SYDVKM. The CDR3: CASSLSGQETQYF. Here the CDR3 DNA reads TGTGCCAGCAGTTTGTCGGGGCAAGAGACCCAGTACTTC.